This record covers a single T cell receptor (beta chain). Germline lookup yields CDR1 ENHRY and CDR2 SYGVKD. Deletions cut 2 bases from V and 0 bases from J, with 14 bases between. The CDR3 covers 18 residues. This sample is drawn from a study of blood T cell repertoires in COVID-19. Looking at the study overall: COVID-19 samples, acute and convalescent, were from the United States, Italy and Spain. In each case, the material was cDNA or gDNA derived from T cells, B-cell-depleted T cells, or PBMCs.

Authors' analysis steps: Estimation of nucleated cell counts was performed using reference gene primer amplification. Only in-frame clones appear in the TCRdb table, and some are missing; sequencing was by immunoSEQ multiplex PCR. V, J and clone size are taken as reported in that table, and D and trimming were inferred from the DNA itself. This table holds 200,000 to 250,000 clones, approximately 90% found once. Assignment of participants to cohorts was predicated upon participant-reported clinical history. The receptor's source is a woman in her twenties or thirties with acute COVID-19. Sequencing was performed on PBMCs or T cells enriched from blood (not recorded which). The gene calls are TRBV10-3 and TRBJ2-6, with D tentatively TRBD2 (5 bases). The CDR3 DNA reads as TGTGCCATCAGTGAGCCCACGAACGGAGGCTCTGGGGCCAACGTCCTGACTTTC. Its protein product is CAISEPTNGGSGANVLTF.